This T cell receptor (beta chain) was recovered during a study of blood T cell repertoires in COVID-19. In the study overall: The samples span acute and convalescent COVID-19 from the United States, Italy and Spain.

Produced via immunoSEQ multiplex PCR; TCRdb's table is partial and in-frame only. Here the sample spans roughly 80,000 clones, roughly four fifths being singletons. The material sequenced was peripheral blood. The sequence came from a man between 70 and 80 years old with active or convalescent COVID-19.

Written as DNA, the CDR3 is TGCAGCGGGGCTCTCCGGAGGGAGGTACAAGAGACCCAGTACTTC. Amino acid sequence: CSGALRREVQETQYF. The rearrangement uses TRBV29-1 and TRBJ2-5, with D maybe TRBD2 (6 bases). The CDR3 extends over 15 amino acids. The V gene lost 7 bases and the J gene lost 2 bases, with 20 bases spanning the gap. Germline-derived CDR1 and CDR2 are SQVTM and ANQGSEA.